The clone carrying this T cell receptor (beta chain) was found a few times. What it binds is not known. Researchers used the Oncomine TCR Beta short-read assay to sequence DNA from cultured CD4+ T cells. TCRdb reprocessed the PCR reads with MiXCR, giving one entry per CDR3 protein. In the table there are 9,500 to 15,000 distinct CDR3 sequences, about 31% of which are singletons. This sample was included in a study of vaccination and CD4 T cells after COVID-19. Treatment here: approximately 11-day PBMC culture with coronavirus spike peptide pools or control peptides (ViraFEST assay). The junction had 11 bases not matched to a gene; V was cut back by 7 bases and J by 4 bases. This CDR3 region has 15 residues. Germline V gives CDR1 MNHNS, CDR2 SASEGT.

The chain uses TRBV6-1 and TRBJ1-1; 8 nucleotides match TRBD1. The starting material was CD4+ T cells from blood, cultured in vitro, obtained after SARS-CoV-2 vaccination. The source is a human donor who had recovered from COVID-19. The CDR3 reads CASTRTGIMFTEAFF. The CDR3 DNA reads as TGTGCCAGCACCCGGACAGGGATTATGTTCACTGAAGCTTTCTTT.